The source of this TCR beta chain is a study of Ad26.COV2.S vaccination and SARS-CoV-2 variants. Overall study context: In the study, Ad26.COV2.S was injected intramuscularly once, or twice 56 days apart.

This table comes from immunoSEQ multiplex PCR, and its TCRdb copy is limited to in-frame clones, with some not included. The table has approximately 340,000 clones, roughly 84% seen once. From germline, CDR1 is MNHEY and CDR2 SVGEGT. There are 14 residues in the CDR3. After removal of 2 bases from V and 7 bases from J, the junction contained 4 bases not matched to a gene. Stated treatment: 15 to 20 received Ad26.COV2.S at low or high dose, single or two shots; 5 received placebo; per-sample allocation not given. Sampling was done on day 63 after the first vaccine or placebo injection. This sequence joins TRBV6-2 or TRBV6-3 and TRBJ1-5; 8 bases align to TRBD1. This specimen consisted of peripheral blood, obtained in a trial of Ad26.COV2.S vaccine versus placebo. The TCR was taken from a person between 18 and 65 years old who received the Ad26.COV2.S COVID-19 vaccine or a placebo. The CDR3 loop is CASSYGTGEQPQHF. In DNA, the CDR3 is TGTGCCAGCAGTTACGGGACAGGCGAGCAGCCCCAGCATTTT.